A single sample is the source of the 20 T cell receptor beta chains below, sequenced in a study of identifying expanded T cells in peripheral blood. Some clones are missing from TCRdb's copy, which holds only in-frame ones; the method was immunoSEQ multiplex PCR. Here the sample spans over 85,000 clones, approximately 90% being singletons. Sequencing used blood. Every receptor here comes from a person aged 18-69 years in good health.

The rearrangement joins TRBV19 to TRBJ2-2; D might be TRBD1 (6 bases). The CDR3 runs 13 residues. Trimming left V 10 bases short and J 0 bases short, with 9 bases between. Per germline, CDR1 LNHDA and CDR2 SQIVND (reference sequence). The CDR3 DNA sequence: TGTGCCACCCGGGACACGAACACCGGGGAGCTGTTTTTT. Amino acids: CATRDTNTGELFF. Supplemented by reference TRBV19 and TRBJ2-2, the full variable domain reads DGGITQSPKYLFRKEGQNVTLSCEQNLNHDAMYWYRQDPGQGLRLIYYSQIVNDFQKGDIAEGYSVSREKKESFPLTVTSAQKNPTAFYLCATRDTNTGELFFGEGSRLTVL.

This clone was counted a single time. This sequence joins TRBV9 and TRBJ1-2; possible D gene TRBD1, 5 bases. The germline V gene has CDR1 SGDLS and CDR2 YYNGEE. The V end lost 5 bases, the J end lost 8 bases, and 16 bases lay between the germline ends. The CDR3 runs to 13 residues. The CDR3, as DNA: TGTGCCAGCAGTCTGGAGGGGATCGGGGGCTACACCTTC. Translated, it gives CASSLEGIGGYTF. Together with reference TRBV9 and TRBJ1-2, the CDR3 gives the full variable domain: DSGVTQTPKHLITATGQRVTLRCSPRSGDLSVYWYQQSLDQGLQFLIQYYNGEERAKGNILERFSAQQFPDLHSELNLSSLELGDSALYFCASSLEGIGGYTFGSGTRLTVV.

The genes are TRBV7-9 and TRBJ2-7, with 11 bases lining up with TRBD1. The V gene's germline CDR1 is SEHNR and CDR2 FQNEAQ (reference sequence). With 5 bases clipped from V and 2 bases from J, the junction kept 5 bases outside the gene matches. The CDR3 runs 15 residues. CDR3 sequence reads: CASSRGTGGPYEQYF. The CDR3 DNA follows: TGTGCCAGCAGCAGAGGGACAGGGGGTCCCTACGAGCAGTACTTC.

The V call is TRBV11-3, the J call TRBJ1-1; D not certain. Looked up from germline, CDR1 is SGHNT and CDR2 is YENEEA. The CDR3 contains 13 residues. Between the trimmed V and J ends, which lost 5 bases and 0 bases, there was a span of 7 bases. The CDR3 sequence: CASSSRMNTEAFF. CDR3 coding DNA: TGTGCCAGCAGCAGTAGAATGAACACTGAAGCTTTCTTT.

The chain links TRBV11-3 to TRBJ2-2; D is unclear. CDR1 is SGHNT and CDR2 is YENEEA in the germline V gene. V was shortened by 1 base and J by 7 bases, with 4 bases between the two germline ends. This CDR3 comprises 12 residues. The CDR3 sequence is CASSLARGELFF. The CDR3 DNA follows: TGTGCCAGCAGCTTAGCGCGCGGGGAGCTGTTTTTT.

The genes are TRBV7-8 and TRBJ2-7, with 13 bases aligning to TRBD2. Germline V gene sequence: CDR1 SGHVS, CDR2 FQNEAQ. After removal of 3 bases from V and 3 bases from J, the junction contained 2 bases not matched to a gene. The CDR3 covers 15 residues. The CDR3 is CASSLGLAGFYEQYF. The CDR3 DNA sequence: TGTGCCAGCAGCTTGGGACTAGCGGGATTCTACGAGCAGTACTTC.

The gene calls are TRBV18 and TRBJ2-3; 9 nucleotides agree with TRBD1. J was trimmed by 2 bases and V by 5 bases; bases with no gene match: 8. This CDR3 spans 16 amino acids. Per the germline V gene, CDR1 is KGHSH and CDR2 is LQKENI. The DNA of the CDR3 is TGTGCCAGCTCATATGGGACAGGGCTAAACACAGATACGCAGTATTTT. Translating gives CASSYGTGLNTDTQYF.

The chain couples TRBV5-6 to TRBJ1-3, with D perhaps TRBD1 (6 bases). The ends were cut back, 0 bases at V and 0 bases at J, with 10 bases in the middle. This CDR3 has 16 amino acids. Germline V lookup: CDR1 SGHDT, CDR2 YYEEEE. CDR3 in amino acids: CASSLATGNSGNTIYF. CDR3 DNA sequence: TGTGCCAGCAGCTTGGCAACAGGGAACTCTGGAAACACCATATATTTT.

The chain links TRBV9 to TRBJ2-1, with D perhaps being TRBD1 or TRBD2 (5 bases each). The CDR3 extends over 15 amino acids. Trimming took 0 bases from V and 0 from J, leaving 7 bases between them. Germline lookup yields CDR1 SGDLS and CDR2 YYNGEE. This CDR3 is CASSVDGGSYNEQFF. CDR3 DNA sequence: TGTGCCAGCAGCGTAGATGGGGGCTCCTACAATGAGCAGTTCTTC.

This chain links TRBV2 with TRBJ1-4; D gene uncertain. With 11 bases removed from V and 11 bases from J, the gap between germline ends came to 18 bases. The germline V gene encodes CDR1 SNHLY and CDR2 FYNNEI. There are 12 residues in the CDR3. Written as DNA, the CDR3 is TGTGCCGGAGAGGGAGAAGGTGGGAAACTGTTTTTT. Translation: CAGEGEGGKLFF.

This chain uses TRBV6-1 with TRBJ1-2, with D perhaps TRBD1 (5 bases). CDR1 and CDR2 from the germline V gene are MNHNS and SASEGT. The CDR3 runs 19 residues. Trimming took 4 bases from V and 3 from J, leaving 27 bases between them. The CDR3 DNA reads as TGTGCCAGCAGTGGGATGATCTACCGGGACTCCTTTCGGGACTATGGCTACACCTTC. Its translation is CASSGMIYRDSFRDYGYTF.

The chain carries TRBV29-1 and TRBJ2-2, with TRBD1 identical over 11 bases. Germline assignment: CDR1 SQVTM and CDR2 ANQGSEA. V dropped 0 bases and J dropped 6; count of bases not matched to a gene: 15. The CDR3 is 19 residues long. CDR3 in DNA: TGCAGCGTTGAAGACCATCGCCCCGGCCGGGACAGGGGGTCCGGGGAGCTGTTTTTT. This encodes CSVEDHRPGRDRGSGELFF.

The V gene is TRBV11-2, the J gene TRBJ1-5, with a possible D match to TRBD1 (6 bases). V was pared by 2 bases and J by 5 bases, with 10 bases between. CDR1 is SGHAT and CDR2 is FQNNGV in the germline V gene. The CDR3 is made up of 14 amino acids. The CDR3 nucleotides are TGTGCCAGCAGCTTATACAGGGAATATCAGCCCCAGCATTTT. Translating it yields CASSLYREYQPQHF.

CDR3 nucleotides: TGTGCCAGTAGTACCGGACTAGCGGGGACAGATACGCAGTATTTT. Translated: CASSTGLAGTDTQYF. The chain uses TRBV19 and TRBJ2-3; 12 nucleotides match TRBD2. Germline V gene data show CDR1 as LNHDA and CDR2 as SQIVND (reference sequence). V was clipped by 4 bases and J by 3 bases; unmatched bases: 2. The CDR3 spans 15 residues.

V is TRBV7-8 and J is TRBJ2-3; 7 bases fit TRBD1. V lost 5 bases and J lost 5; bases outside the gene matches: 10. CDR1 is SGHVS, CDR2 FQNEAQ, per germline. The CDR3 is made up of 15 amino acids. The CDR3 reads CASSPDRLRRDTQYF. The CDR3 DNA follows: TGTGCCAGCAGCCCGGACAGGTTAAGGCGAGATACGCAGTATTTT. The full variable domain, in which reference TRBV7-8 and TRBJ2-3 provide the parts outside the CDR3, is GAGVSQSPRYKVAKRGQDVALRCDPISGHVSLFWYQQALGQGPEFLTYFQNEAQLDKSGLPSDRFFAERPEGSVSTLKIQRTQQEDSAVYLCASSPDRLRRDTQYFGPGTRLTVL.

The rearrangement uses TRBV2 and TRBJ2-3, with TRBD2 matching 9 bases. CDR1 SNHLY and CDR2 FYNNEI come from the germline V gene. The CDR3 is 15 residues long. J was trimmed by 1 base and V by 8 bases; bases with no gene match: 7. The CDR3 protein is CASLWTSEGTDTQYF. The CDR3 DNA reads as TGTGCCAGCCTGTGGACTAGCGAGGGCACAGATACGCAGTATTTT.

CDR3 amino acids: CASSKGGRLAADNEQFF. In DNA form, the CDR3 reads TGTGCCAGCAGCAAAGGAGGTAGGCTAGCGGCGGACAATGAGCAGTTCTTC. J is TRBJ2-1 and V is TRBV21-1; whether TRBD2, the table's D call, matches the DNA was not checked. TRBV21-1 is shown as a pseudogene. This CDR3 region has 17 residues.

The V and J genes are TRBV19 and TRBJ1-1, with D unclear. Deletions cut 4 bases from V and 1 base from J, with 10 bases between. This CDR3 is 14 amino acids long. The V gene's germline CDR1 is LNHDA and CDR2 SQIVND (reference sequence). The CDR3 loop is CASSNGRRNTEAFF. The CDR3 nucleotides are TGTGCCAGTAGTAATGGACGGCGGAACACTGAAGCTTTCTTT. The full variable domain, rest sourced from reference TRBV19 and TRBJ1-1, is DGGITQSPKYLFRKEGQNVTLSCEQNLNHDAMYWYRQDPGQGLRLIYYSQIVNDFQKGDIAEGYSVSREKKESFPLTVTSAQKNPTAFYLCASSNGRRNTEAFFGQGTRLTVV.

The gene calls are TRBV12-5 and TRBJ2-1; 7 positions agree with TRBD1. Germline CDR1 is LGHNT and CDR2 is FRNRAP. J gave up 8 bases and V 6 bases, and 13 bases lay outside the gene matches. The CDR3 runs to 15 residues. Here the CDR3 reads CASGLSSGQNYEQFF. The CDR3 DNA is TGTGCTAGTGGGCTCAGCTCGGGACAGAACTATGAGCAGTTCTTC.

This rearrangement joins TRBV5-1 to TRBJ2-1; TRBD2 matches at 8 bases. The CDR3 consists of 14 residues. In germline, CDR1 is SGHRS, CDR2 YFSETQ. V shed 7 bases and J 6 bases; nucleotides not matched to a gene: 9. The CDR3 bases are TGCGCCAGCTCACGCGGGGGGACCACCAATGAGCAGTTCTTC. Protein sequence: CASSRGGTTNEQFF.